This T cell receptor beta chain was retrieved from a study of control samples from healthy donors and cancer patients. Some clones are missing from TCRdb's copy, which holds only in-frame ones; the method was immunoSEQ multiplex PCR. The table lists about 150,000 clones, about 94% of them singletons. The CDR3 has 13 residues. The V and J ends lost 5 bases and 8 bases respectively, with 13 bases between them. Germline-derived CDR1 and CDR2 are SGHTA and FQGNSA. Sample: blood. The V gene is TRBV7-2, the J gene TRBJ2-1, with unresolved D. This clonotype was sampled from a man in his forties in good health. The CDR3: CASSPDPGHEQFF. CDR3 coding DNA: TGTGCCAGCAGCCCTGACCCAGGCCATGAGCAGTTCTTC.